This record looks at one T cell receptor (beta chain) sequence and its context. These data come from a study of blood T cell repertoires in COVID-19. At the level of the study: Samples taken during acute and convalescent COVID-19 were collected in the United States, Italy and Spain. T cells, B-cell-depleted T cells, or PBMCs provided the cDNA or gDNA that served as material.

In germline, CDR1 is SGDLS, CDR2 YYNGEE. The V end lost 5 bases, the J end lost 8 bases, and 14 bases lay between the germline ends. The length of the CDR3 is 13 residues. Seattle's cohort entered during active infection and was followed longitudinally. In the original workflow: The authors estimated nucleated cell counts from reference gene primer amplification. Some clones are missing from TCRdb's copy, which holds only in-frame ones; the method was immunoSEQ multiplex PCR. V, J and clone size derive from that table, while D and trimming were established from the DNA sequence. The repertoire has some 330,000 clones, nearly 90% of them found once; the top ten carry less than 2%.

The receptor was isolated from a woman younger than 45 with COVID-19, enrolled during active disease. The gene calls are TRBV9 and TRBJ1-3; possibly TRBD1 for D (5 bases). Sequencing was carried out using peripheral blood. Written as DNA, the CDR3 is TGTGCCAGCAGTTTGCAGGGATTTGACACCATATATTTT. Residues: CASSLQGFDTIYF.